One sample yielded the 3 T cell receptor beta chains listed below, sequenced in a study of identical twins. One entry per CDR3 protein results from TCRdb running MiXCR on the 5' RACE reads. The profile shows roughly 1,500,000 distinct CDR3 sequences, around a third of them singletons. What was sequenced was cord blood. These TCRs come from a newborn girl in good health.

A few counts support this clonotype. The chain has TRBV12-3 or TRBV12-4 and TRBJ2-1, with D tentatively TRBD1 (7 bases). This CDR3 is 16 amino acids long. V was cut by 5 bases and J by 0 bases, with 14 bases left in between. CDR3 amino acids: CASSLRQGGSYNEQFF. CDR3 bases: TGTGCCAGCAGTCTGAGACAGGGAGGCTCCTACAATGAGCAGTTCTTC.

The chain employs TRBV11-1 and TRBJ2-7, with 7 bases fitting TRBD2. The CDR3 length is 15 residues. Germline CDR1 and CDR2: SGHAT and FQDESV (reference sequence). V dropped 3 bases and J dropped 2; count of bases not matched to a gene: 7. The CDR3 nucleotides read TGTGCCAGCAGCTTGTCCAGCGGGGCGCCCTACGAGCAGTACTTC. Encoded protein: CASSLSSGAPYEQYF.

The chain recombines TRBV12-3 or TRBV12-4 with TRBJ1-2, with 7 bases fitting TRBD1. This CDR3 comprises 13 residues. With 4 bases clipped from V and 8 bases from J, the junction kept 7 bases outside the gene matches. DNA for the CDR3: TGTGCCAGCAGTTCCCAGACAGGGCGCGGCTACACCTTC. It codes for CASSSQTGRGYTF.